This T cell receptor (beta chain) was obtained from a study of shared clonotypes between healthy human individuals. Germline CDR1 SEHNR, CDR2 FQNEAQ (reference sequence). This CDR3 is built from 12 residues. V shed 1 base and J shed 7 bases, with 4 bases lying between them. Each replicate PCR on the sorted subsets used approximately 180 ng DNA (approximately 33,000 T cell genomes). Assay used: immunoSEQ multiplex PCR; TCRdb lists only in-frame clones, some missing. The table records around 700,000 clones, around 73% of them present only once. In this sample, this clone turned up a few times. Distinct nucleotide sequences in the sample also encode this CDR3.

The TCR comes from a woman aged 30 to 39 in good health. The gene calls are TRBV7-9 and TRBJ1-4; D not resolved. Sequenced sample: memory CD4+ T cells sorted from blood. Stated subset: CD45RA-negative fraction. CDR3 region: CASSLGGEKLFF. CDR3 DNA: TGTGCCAGCAGCTTAGGGGGTGAAAAACTGTTTTTT.